A single sample gave rise to the 19 T cell receptor beta chains below, sequenced in a study of early T cells in non-severe SARS-CoV-2 infection. TCRdb redid the calling of the 5' RACE reads with MiXCR, one entry per CDR3 protein. The sample lists approximately 65,000 distinct CDR3 sequences; about an eighth were seen once. Sequenced sample: whole blood. These receptors all stem from an adult who was a healthcare worker with PCR-confirmed SARS-CoV-2 infection or an uninfected control (not recorded which).

The sample holds a few counts of this clonotype. The chain combines TRBV7-6 with TRBJ1-1; D not certain. V dropped 4 bases and J dropped 2 bases, with 14 bases sitting between them. Germline CDR1 is SGHVS and CDR2 is FNYEAQ. CDR3 length: 15 amino acids. The CDR3 sequence is CASSSDPDRNTEAFF. CDR3 bases: TGTGCCAGCAGCTCCGACCCTGACCGAAACACTGAAGCTTTCTTT.

This clonotype came up many times. This chain joins TRBV7-9 and TRBJ1-1; perhaps TRBD1 as D (5 bases). V was pared by 1 base and J by 7 bases, with 13 bases between. Germline V gene sequence: CDR1 SEHNR, CDR2 FQNEAQ (reference sequence). The CDR3 is made up of 14 amino acids. The CDR3 DNA follows: TGTGCCAGCAGCTTAGACGGGGACTTCGGTGAAGCTTTCTTT. Translating gives CASSLDGDFGEAFF. Variable domain in full (rest from reference TRBV7-9 and TRBJ1-1): DTGVSQNPRHKITKRGQNVTFRCDPISEHNRLYWYRQTLGQGPEFLTYFQNEAQLEKSRLLSDRFSAERPKGSFSTLEIQRTEQGDSAMYLCASSLDGDFGEAFFGQGTRLTVV.

This clonotype was seen at least ten times. The chain recombines TRBV5-5 with TRBJ1-4, with 9 bases identical to TRBD1. The junction had 6 bases not matched to a gene; V was cut back by 3 bases and J by 6 bases. This CDR3 contains 15 residues. CDR1 and CDR2 (germline): SGHKS, YYEKEE (reference sequence). The CDR3 sequence: CASSSLDRGYEKLFF. CDR3 nucleotide sequence: TGTGCCAGCAGCTCCCTGGACAGGGGTTATGAAAAACTGTTTTTT.

This rearrangement joins TRBV29-1 to TRBJ2-7, with a weak D call TRBD2 (6 bases). Germline CDR1 and CDR2: SQVTM and ANQGSEA. The V and J ends lost 1 base and 3 bases respectively, with 13 bases between them. The CDR3 has 14 amino acids. DNA for the CDR3: TGCAGCGTTGAAGTGGAGGGTGCGGACTACGAGCAGTACTTC. It specifies CSVEVEGADYEQYF.

This clonotype was recorded at least ten times. The V gene is TRBV6-5, the J gene TRBJ1-2; no firm D call. The CDR3 extends over 14 amino acids. Per the germline V gene, CDR1 is MNHEY and CDR2 is SVGAGI. The V end was cut by 8 bases, the J end by 3 bases, with 16 bases between. The CDR3 reads CASRTVARDYGYTF. The CDR3 DNA reads as TGTGCCAGCCGTACGGTAGCCCGCGACTATGGCTACACCTTC.

The table lists this clonotype with many counts. An end of the junction does not agree with germline; a read error may underlie this. V usage is TRBV20-1 and J usage is TRBJ1-1; D may be TRBD1 (5 bases). The CDR3 covers 13 residues. The V gene's germline CDR1 is DFQATT and CDR2 SNEGSKA (reference sequence). The CDR3 nucleotides are TGCAGTGCAAGAGAGGCGGGGGGCACTGAAGCTTTCTTT. Translated, it gives CSAREAGGTEAFF.

The chain uses TRBV12-3 or TRBV12-4 and TRBJ1-1, with TRBD1 matching over 8 bases. The CDR3 spans 15 residues. The V gene end was trimmed by 3 bases and the J gene end by 0 bases; junction bases not matched to a gene: 3. This CDR3 reads CASSFTGGVNTEAFF. The DNA of the CDR3 is TGTGCCAGCAGTTTCACAGGGGGGGTGAACACTGAAGCTTTCTTT.

In this sample, this clonotype turned up many times. The chain uses TRBV5-6 and TRBJ2-3; the match to TRBD1 covers 9 bases. This CDR3 contains 17 residues. V lost 2 bases and J lost 2; bases outside the gene matches: 9. CDR1 is SGHDT, CDR2 YYEEEE, per germline. The CDR3 region is CASSFIRGQGYTDTQYF. CDR3 sequence (DNA): TGTGCCAGCAGCTTTATCCGGGGACAGGGATACACAGATACGCAGTATTTT.

The chain combines TRBV6-2 or TRBV6-3 with TRBJ1-2; D ambiguous. This CDR3 region has 15 residues. Germline V CDR1 and CDR2: MNHEY, SVGEGT. Deletions cut 0 bases from V and 7 bases from J, with 15 bases between. The CDR3 DNA reads as TGTGCCAGCAGTTACTCGGCAAGGACGGCCCTTGGCTACACCTTC. Protein sequence: CASSYSARTALGYTF.

This clonotype appeared a few times. This chain connects TRBV6-5 to TRBJ1-5; perhaps TRBD1 as D (6 bases). The CDR3 covers 14 residues. Trimming stripped 5 bases from V and 9 bases from J, with 17 bases between. Germline assignment: CDR1 MNHEY and CDR2 SVGAGI. The CDR3 DNA sequence: TGTGCCAGCAGTAAAACAGGGTACGAGGCGCCCCAGCATTTT. Translated, it gives CASSKTGYEAPQHF.

This clonotype was counted many times. The rearrangement uses TRBV7-8 and TRBJ1-1, with D possibly TRBD1 on 5 matching bases. Trimming left V 4 bases short and J 3 bases short, with 12 bases between. Germline CDR1 reads SGHVS; CDR2 reads FQNEAQ. This CDR3 is built from 14 residues. CDR3: CASSWGGEDTEAFF. In DNA, the CDR3 is TGTGCCAGCAGCTGGGGGGGTGAGGACACTGAAGCTTTCTTT.

In its sample, this clonotype was seen a few times. The V and J genes are TRBV6-6 and TRBJ2-7; 9 positions match TRBD1. The germline V gene encodes CDR1 MNHNY and CDR2 SVGAGI (reference sequence). The CDR3 covers 13 residues. With V trimmed by 7 bases and J by 6 bases, 7 bases remained unmatched. CDR3 sequence: CASNPGQGFEQYF. In nucleotides, the CDR3 is TGTGCCAGCAACCCCGGACAGGGGTTCGAGCAGTACTTC.

This clonotype has only a few counts. The chain employs TRBV11-2 and TRBJ1-2; D gene ambiguous. The germline V gene encodes CDR1 SGHAT and CDR2 FQNNGV. CDR3 length equals 13 residues. Trimming cost V 5 bases and J 3 bases, with 10 bases left between them. The CDR3 bases are TGTGCCAGCAGCCGCCGGGATCACTATGGCTACACCTTC. It yields the protein CASSRRDHYGYTF.

This clonotype was seen a few times. This sequence joins TRBV10-2 and TRBJ1-5; D not certain. The V gene's germline CDR1 is WSHSY and CDR2 SAAADI. Trimming cost V 3 bases and J 0 bases, with 6 bases left between them. This CDR3 is built from 14 residues. CDR3 DNA: TGCGCCAGCAGTGACTCCAATAGCAATCAGCCCCAGCATTTT. Its protein product is CASSDSNSNQPQHF.

There are many counts of this clonotype. The chain has TRBV7-9 and TRBJ2-3; 7 nucleotides agree with TRBD1. Germline lookup yields CDR1 SEHNR and CDR2 FQNEAQ (reference sequence). The CDR3 sequence is 15 residues long. V gave up 6 bases and J gave up 2 bases; unmatched junction bases: 8. The CDR3 DNA reads as TGTGCCAGCAGACCAACAGGGGACCACACAGATACGCAGTATTTT. It translates to CASRPTGDHTDTQYF.

This clonotype was observed a few times. This sequence joins TRBV7-3 and TRBJ2-1, with unresolved D. This CDR3 region has 15 residues. Germline V gene sequence: CDR1 SGHTA, CDR2 FQGTGA. V was pared by 2 bases and J by 3 bases, with 11 bases between. In DNA form, the CDR3 reads TGTGCCAGCAGCTTATGGTTAACAGTCTACAATGAGCAGTTCTTC. It is translated as CASSLWLTVYNEQFF.

This clonotype was recorded many times. The rearrangement uses TRBV7-6 and TRBJ1-1, with unresolved D. Germline V CDR1 and CDR2: SGHVS, FNYEAQ. The CDR3 is 12 residues long. Trimming cost V 4 bases and J 2 bases, with 5 bases left between them. The CDR3 loop reads CASSYLNTEAFF. CDR3 nucleotides: TGTGCCAGCAGCTACCTTAACACTGAAGCTTTCTTT.

This clonotype rates as medium-sized. The chain uses TRBV6-5 and TRBJ2-7, with TRBD1 identical over 9 bases. Germline trimming cut 2 bases from V and 4 bases from J; bases unmatched to any gene: 12. This CDR3 contains 17 residues. Germline V gives CDR1 MNHEY, CDR2 SVGAGI. CDR3 nucleotides: TGTGCCAGCAGTTACCCCCGGAGGGGACAGGGTATATACGAGCAGTACTTC. This codes for CASSYPRRGQGIYEQYF.

This clonotype was seen more than once but under ten times. The V and J genes are TRBV7-6 and TRBJ1-2; 8 bases map to TRBD1. The CDR3 sequence is 17 residues long. CDR1 and CDR2 (germline): SGHVS, FNYEAQ. The junction had 9 bases not matched to a gene; V was cut back by 1 base and J by 2 bases. The CDR3 here is CASSLVGQGAINYGYTF. The CDR3 DNA follows: TGTGCCAGCAGCTTAGTCGGGCAGGGGGCGATCAACTATGGCTACACCTTC.